One and the same sample provided the 22 T cell receptor beta chains below, sequenced in a study of shared clonotypes between healthy human individuals (dated by TCRdb to 2020 to 2021). Library creation used the immunoSEQ multiplex PCR assay. TCRdb re-hosts the immuneACCESS table, in-frame sequences only. Its copies lack some clones; in the studies checked, an unresolved V gene accounts for under half of them, and the cause for the rest is not known. The sample table lists 450,000 to 600,000 clones, 60% to 85% of them with a count of one. 13% of the sample is in the top ten clones. The specimen sequenced was PBMCs. These receptors all come from a woman aged 40 to 50 in good health. Some clones in this sample may be carry-over from other donors' samples.

This sequence joins TRBV6-1 and TRBJ2-7; 7 bases align to TRBD2. The CDR3 sequence is 12 residues long. Germline loops: CDR1 MNHNS, CDR2 SASEGT. V gave up 10 bases and J gave up 3 bases; unmatched junction bases: 6. The CDR3 reads CATLADFYEQYF. CDR3 DNA: TGTGCCACCCTAGCGGACTTCTACGAGCAGTACTTC.

Of note for this clone: Being one base from a much bigger clone, this may be a read error. The identical CDR3 is also encoded by other nucleotide sequences in the sample. The chain couples TRBV5-1 to TRBJ1-2; 9 bases match TRBD1. The V segment lost 4 bases and the J segment 4 bases; nucleotides outside the gene matches: 8. In germline, CDR1 is SGHRS, CDR2 YFSETQ. This CDR3 spans 15 amino acids. The chain's CDR3 is CASSAGQGSFYGYTF. The CDR3 bases are TGCGCCAGCAGCGCTGGACAGGGGAGTTTCTATGGCTACACCTTC.

This chain links TRBV28 with TRBJ1-2; D not certain. Trimming stripped 2 bases from V and 1 base from J, with 8 bases between. The germline V gene has CDR1 MDHEN and CDR2 SYDVKM. The CDR3 is 14 amino acids. CDR3 loop: CASSLMLGNYGYTF. Written as DNA, the CDR3 is TGTGCCAGCAGTTTAATGTTGGGTAACTATGGCTACACCTTC.

This chain connects TRBV28 to TRBJ1-1, with a weak D call TRBD1 (6 bases). Germline-derived CDR1 and CDR2 are MDHEN and SYDVKM. The CDR3 extends over 12 amino acids. V lost 3 bases and J lost 12, with 14 bases in between. The chain's CDR3 is CASSLSAGQTFF. CDR3 bases: TGTGCCAGCAGTTTGTCGGCCGGACAGACTTTCTTT.

The chain couples TRBV18 to TRBJ1-4; maybe TRBD1 (6 bases). Germline values: CDR1 KGHSH, CDR2 LQKENI. The CDR3 runs to 13 residues. Trimming left V 5 bases short and J 5 bases short, with 9 bases between. The DNA of the CDR3 is TGTGCCAGCTCAAGGGACACCAATGAAAAACTGTTTTTT. Protein: CASSRDTNEKLFF.

This clone was found once. The chain couples TRBV28 to TRBJ1-6, with 8 bases that match TRBD1. This CDR3 spans 13 amino acids. The V gene's germline CDR1 is MDHEN and CDR2 SYDVKM. Losses at the gene ends were 6 bases for V and 7 bases for J; bases not matched to a gene: 2. The CDR3 DNA follows: TGTGCCAGCAGACGGACAGGGAATTCACCCCTCCACTTT. It specifies CASRRTGNSPLHF. The complete variable domain, with remaining parts taken from reference TRBV28 and TRBJ1-6, reads DVKVTQSSRYLVKRTGEKVFLECVQDMDHENMFWYRQDPGLGLRLIYFSYDVKMKEKGDIPEGYSVSREKKERFSLILESASTNQTSMYLCASRRTGNSPLHFGNGTRLTVT.

The V and J genes are TRBV18 and TRBJ2-1; 11 bases map to TRBD1. The CDR3 extends over 16 amino acids. Looked up from germline, CDR1 is KGHSH and CDR2 is LQKENI. J lost 12 bases, V lost 4 bases, and 14 bases had no gene match. The CDR3 region has the DNA TGTGCCAGCTCACGACTACCCGGGACAGGGGGAATCGGGCAGTTCTTC. Translating gives CASSRLPGTGGIGQFF. The variable domain in full, with the rest retrieved from reference TRBV18 and TRBJ2-1, is NAGVMQNPRHLVRRRGQEARLRCSPMKGHSHVYWYRQLPEEGLKFMVYLQKENIIDESGMPKERFSAEFPKEGPSILRIQQVVRGDSAAYFCASSRLPGTGGIGQFFGPGTRLTVL.

This clone turned up a few times. The chain has TRBV11-2 and TRBJ1-2; weak D call: TRBD1 (5 bases). V was shortened by 3 bases and J by 3 bases, with 5 bases between the two germline ends. Germline CDR1 reads SGHAT; CDR2 reads FQNNGV. The CDR3 contains 12 residues. CDR3 sequence: CASSFRDYGYTF. The DNA of the CDR3 is TGTGCCAGCAGCTTCAGGGACTATGGCTACACCTTC.

This clone was found once. The rearrangement uses TRBV29-1 and TRBJ1-1; TRBD1 is a possible D gene (5 bases). This CDR3 spans 11 amino acids. V gave up 3 bases and J gave up 6 bases, with 8 bases separating them. The germline V gene has CDR1 SQVTM and CDR2 ANQGSEA. CDR3 nucleotides: TGCAGCGTTGAGGAGACAGCTGAAGCTTTCTTT. As protein: CSVEETAEAFF.

As for this clone: The junction differs from germline at one of its ends, possibly a read error. V usage is TRBV6-1 and J usage is TRBJ1-5; D remains ambiguous. Germline-derived CDR1 and CDR2 are MNHNS and SASEGT. This CDR3 has 15 residues. Here the CDR3 DNA reads TGTGCCAGCACCCAGGAACGAGCTCCCAATCGGCCCCAGCATTTT. Protein: CASTQERAPNRPQHF.

V usage is TRBV7-3 and J usage is TRBJ2-1; 7 positions agree with TRBD1. The CDR3 loop spans 18 amino acids. Germline loops: CDR1 SGHTA, CDR2 FQGTGA. J lost 1 base, V lost 2 bases, and 11 bases had no gene match. The CDR3 sequence is CASSLQSTGIGSYNEQFF. For the CDR3, the DNA is TGTGCCAGCAGCTTACAATCGACAGGGATTGGATCCTACAATGAGCAGTTCTTC.

This clone has a single count. The V call is TRBV9, the J call TRBJ2-5, with D unresolved. Germline loops: CDR1 SGDLS, CDR2 YYNGEE. This CDR3 has 12 amino acids. The germline V and J ends were trimmed by 3 bases and 7 bases, with 10 bases remaining between them. CDR3 protein: CASSGESGTQYF. In DNA, the CDR3 is TGTGCCAGCAGCGGAGAAAGTGGGACCCAGTACTTC.

The chain has TRBV28 and TRBJ2-7; either TRBD1 or TRBD2 may supply D (5 bases each). The CDR3 loop spans 15 amino acids. Germline V gives CDR1 MDHEN, CDR2 SYDVKM. The germline V and J ends were trimmed by 4 bases and 3 bases, with 16 bases remaining between them. CDR3 nucleotides: TGTGCCAGCAGTTCCACCGGGGCCTTTGGCTACGAGCAGTACTTC. It specifies CASSSTGAFGYEQYF.

J is TRBJ2-7 and V is TRBV4-1; D could derive from TRBD1 or TRBD2 (5 bases each). Germline V gene sequence: CDR1 MGHRA, CDR2 YSYEKL. The CDR3 length is 13 residues. V shed 4 bases and J shed 3 bases, with 10 bases lying between them. The DNA for the CDR3 is TGCGCCAGCAGCCCCCGGGACGGCTACGAGCAGTACTTC. Encoded protein: CASSPRDGYEQYF.

This chain connects TRBV29-1 to TRBJ2-1; the D is unclear. The CDR3 runs 14 residues. Germline V lookup: CDR1 SQVTM, CDR2 ANQGSEA. V lost 5 bases to trimming and J lost 5 bases, with 16 bases between them. CDR3 amino acids: CSVRWRGTHNEQFF. The CDR3 coding sequence is TGCAGCGTTCGGTGGCGAGGTACCCACAATGAGCAGTTCTTC.

The chain employs TRBV2 and TRBJ2-1; either TRBD1 or TRBD2 may supply D (5 bases each). Germline V lookup: CDR1 SNHLY, CDR2 FYNNEI. The germline V and J ends were trimmed by 2 bases and 10 bases, with 6 bases remaining between them. The CDR3 covers 11 residues. CDR3 in amino acids: CASSEWDEQFF. The DNA for the CDR3 is TGTGCCAGCAGTGAATGGGACGAGCAGTTCTTC.

On this clone: A far larger clone is only one base removed, so a read error is likely. The genes are TRBV30 and TRBJ2-7, with 8 bases fitting TRBD2. This CDR3 comprises 15 residues. CDR1 is GTSNPN and CDR2 is SVGIG in the germline V gene (reference sequence). Here the CDR3 DNA reads TGTGCCTGGACCCCCGGGACTAGGCCCGGTTCGGAGCGGTACTTC. Translation gives CAWTPGTRPGSERYF.

The genes are TRBV10-3 and TRBJ1-2, with TRBD1 matching over 8 bases. This CDR3 has 14 residues. Losses at the gene ends were 1 base for V and 8 bases for J; bases not matched to a gene: 6. CDR1 and CDR2 (germline): ENHRY, SYGVKD. CDR3 loop: CAISELTGDFGYTF. CDR3 in DNA: TGTGCCATCAGTGAGTTGACAGGGGATTTCGGCTACACCTTC.

Comments on this clone: A read error is the likely source, as a far larger clone sits one nucleotide away. This chain connects TRBV6-5 to TRBJ2-1, with TRBD2 identical over 7 bases. CDR1 is MNHEY and CDR2 is SVGAGI in the germline V gene. Trimming cost V 2 bases and J 7 bases; bases outside gene matches: 8. The CDR3 has 15 amino acids. This CDR3 reads CASSYGLVAWNEQFF. Written as DNA, the CDR3 is TGTGCCAGCAGTTACGGACTAGTGGCGTGGAATGAGCAGTTCTTC.

The chain combines TRBV11-2 with TRBJ2-1, with 14 bases identical to TRBD2. V trimming: 1 base; J trimming: 6 bases; junction bases outside the gene matches: 5. CDR1 and CDR2 (germline): SGHAT, FQNNGV. The CDR3 spans 17 residues. This CDR3 is CASSLVGTSGSPNEQFF. The CDR3 DNA sequence: TGTGCCAGCAGCTTAGTGGGGACTAGCGGGAGCCCCAATGAGCAGTTCTTC.

The count of this clone is one. The V gene is TRBV2, the J gene TRBJ1-1; tentatively, D is TRBD1 (6 bases). The CDR3 is 15 residues long. V gave up 4 bases and J gave up 9 bases, with 21 bases separating them. Germline CDR1 and CDR2: SNHLY and FYNNEI. The CDR3 spells CASSAEVGATGKAFF. The CDR3 nucleotides read TGTGCCAGCAGTGCAGAGGTAGGAGCCACAGGGAAAGCTTTCTTT.

CDR3 loop: CASSSRTVLPLEQYF. CDR3 bases: TGTGCCAGCAGCTCACGGACCGTCCTGCCCCTCGAGCAGTACTTC. V is TRBV5-4 and J is TRBJ2-5; D is ambiguous. The J call is uncertain, as TRBJ2-7 better fits the DNA end. This CDR3 contains 15 residues. The germline V gene encodes CDR1 SGHNT and CDR2 YYREEE (reference sequence).